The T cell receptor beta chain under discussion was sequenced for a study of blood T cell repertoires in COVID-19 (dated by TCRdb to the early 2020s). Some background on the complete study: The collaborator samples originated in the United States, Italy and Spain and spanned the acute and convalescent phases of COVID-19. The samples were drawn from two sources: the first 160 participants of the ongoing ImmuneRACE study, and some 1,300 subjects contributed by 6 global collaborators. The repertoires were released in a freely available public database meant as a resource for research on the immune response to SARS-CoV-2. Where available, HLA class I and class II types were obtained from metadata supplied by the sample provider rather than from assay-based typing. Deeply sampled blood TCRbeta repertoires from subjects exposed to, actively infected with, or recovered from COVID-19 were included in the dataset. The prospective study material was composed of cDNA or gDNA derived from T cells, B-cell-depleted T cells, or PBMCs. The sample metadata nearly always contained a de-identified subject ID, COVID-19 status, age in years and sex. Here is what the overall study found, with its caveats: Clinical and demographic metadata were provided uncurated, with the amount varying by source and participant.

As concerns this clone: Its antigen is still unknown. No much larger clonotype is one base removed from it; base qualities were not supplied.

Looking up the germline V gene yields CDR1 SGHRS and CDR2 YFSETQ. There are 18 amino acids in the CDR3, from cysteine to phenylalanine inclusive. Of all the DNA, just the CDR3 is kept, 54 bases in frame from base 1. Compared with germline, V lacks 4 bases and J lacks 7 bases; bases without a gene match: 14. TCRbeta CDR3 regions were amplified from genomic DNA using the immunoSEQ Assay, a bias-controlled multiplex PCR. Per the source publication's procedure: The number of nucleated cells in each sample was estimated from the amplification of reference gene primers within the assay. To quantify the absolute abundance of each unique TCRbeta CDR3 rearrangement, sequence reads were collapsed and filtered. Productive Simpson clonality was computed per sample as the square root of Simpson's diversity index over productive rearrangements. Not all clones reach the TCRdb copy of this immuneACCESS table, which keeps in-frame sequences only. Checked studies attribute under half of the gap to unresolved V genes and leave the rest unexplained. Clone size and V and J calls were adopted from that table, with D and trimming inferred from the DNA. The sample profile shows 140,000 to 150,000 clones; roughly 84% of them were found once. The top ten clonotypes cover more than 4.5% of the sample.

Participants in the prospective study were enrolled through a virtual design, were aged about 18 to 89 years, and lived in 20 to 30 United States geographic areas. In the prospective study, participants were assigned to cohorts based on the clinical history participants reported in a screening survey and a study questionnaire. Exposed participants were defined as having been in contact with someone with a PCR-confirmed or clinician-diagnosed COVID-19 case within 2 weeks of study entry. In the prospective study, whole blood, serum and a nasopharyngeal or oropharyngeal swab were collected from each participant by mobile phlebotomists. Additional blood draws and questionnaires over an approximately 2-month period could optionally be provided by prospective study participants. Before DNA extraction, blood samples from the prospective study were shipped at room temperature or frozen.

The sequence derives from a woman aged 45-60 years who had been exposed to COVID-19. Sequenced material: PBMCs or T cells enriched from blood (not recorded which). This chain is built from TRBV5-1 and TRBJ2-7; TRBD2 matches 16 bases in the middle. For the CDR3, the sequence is CASSPEPGLAGGKEEQYF. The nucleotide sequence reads TGCGCCAGCAGCCCTGAACCGGGACTAGCGGGGGGGAAAGAGGAGCAGTACTTC.